The next 2 T cell receptor beta chains were all read from a single sample in a study of CD4 and CD8 cells across lung adenocarcinoma regions. TCRdb redid the calling of the PCR reads with MiXCR, one entry per CDR3 protein. The table has more than 25,000 distinct CDR3 sequences, about half seen once. The material sequenced was CD8+ T cells from the center of a lung tumor. The receptors were gathered from a male donor with lung adenocarcinoma. The CD4 and CD8 labels of this study may be unreliable.

The chain uses TRBV10-3 and TRBJ2-1, with a tentative D call TRBD2 (5 bases). The end of the DNA aligns better with TRBJ2-5, so the J call may be wrong. The length of the CDR3 is 15 residues. The germline V gene encodes CDR1 ENHRY and CDR2 SYGVKD. The CDR3 nucleotides are TGTGCCGGGAGCACTGGTGGCCGTGCCAAAAAGACCCAGTACTTC. Its protein product is CAGSTGGRAKKTQYF.

Worth noting for this clonotype: Mismatch with germline at one junction end may stem from a read error. This chain joins TRBV6-8 and TRBJ2-4; D might be TRBD1 (5 bases). CDR1 is MNHGY, CDR2 SAAAGT, per germline. This CDR3 has 14 residues. The CDR3: CGSMGLCGTDIQYF. Written as DNA, the CDR3 is TGTGGCAGCATGGGGCTGTGTGGCACAGATATTCAGTACTTC.